Presented here are 5 T cell receptor beta chains from one specimen sequenced in a study of T cells in Graves' hyperthyroidism and ophthalmopathy. The source material, RNA transcripts, was used to amplify TCR beta CDR3 regions. With the HTBI primer set, the TCR CDR3 went through a first round of RT-PCR. Each CDR3 protein gets one entry after TCRdb re-called the multiplex PCR reads with MiXCR. The profile shows a few hundred thousand distinct CDR3 sequences, about 14% of them singletons. Sequences were obtained from blood. The receptors derive from a woman between 40 and 55 years old with Graves' hyperthyroidism.

This clonotype was recorded many times. The V call is TRBV20-1, the J call TRBJ1-5; D not certain. CDR1 is DFQATT and CDR2 is SNEGSKA in the germline V gene (reference sequence). This CDR3 spans 13 amino acids. V gave up 6 bases and J gave up 2 bases, with 11 bases separating them. CDR3 in amino acids: CSARHGGNQPQHF. The CDR3 DNA reads TGCAGTGCACGTCATGGGGGCAATCAGCCCCAGCATTTT.

This clonotype was seen more than once but under ten times. This sequence joins TRBV14 and TRBJ1-4; D possibly corresponds to TRBD1 (6 bases). Germline CDR1 and CDR2: SGHDN and FVKESK. The CDR3 loop spans 13 amino acids. The V end lost 1 base, the J end lost 8 bases, and 8 bases lay between the germline ends. In DNA, the CDR3 is TGTGCCAGCAGCCAAGGGGGGCGAGAAAAACTGTTTTTT. This sequence encodes CASSQGGREKLFF.

The chain has TRBV2 and TRBJ2-7; 9 nucleotides line up with TRBD2. V gave up 6 bases and J gave up 4 bases; unmatched junction bases: 4. Germline V lookup: CDR1 SNHLY, CDR2 FYNNEI. The CDR3 is made up of 13 amino acids. DNA for the CDR3: TGTGCCAGCAGGCTAGCGGGAATGTACGAGCAGTACTTC. It translates to CASRLAGMYEQYF.

This clonotype was counted a few times. The rearrangement joins TRBV20-1 to TRBJ2-7, with D possibly TRBD2 on 5 matching bases. Trimming stripped 3 bases from V and 2 bases from J, with 14 bases between. CDR1 DFQATT and CDR2 SNEGSKA come from the germline V gene (reference sequence). The length of the CDR3 is 14 residues. The CDR3 protein is CSASGLAKTYEQYF. As DNA, the CDR3 is TGCAGTGCTAGTGGATTAGCGAAAACCTACGAGCAGTACTTC.

The rearrangement links TRBV7-3 to TRBJ2-3, with 10 nucleotides matching TRBD1. The V and J ends lost 3 bases and 3 bases, in that order; junction bases with no gene match: 3. This CDR3 has 15 amino acids. Germline CDR1 SGHTA, CDR2 FQGTGA. The CDR3 reads CASSFPGQGTDTQYF. CDR3 nucleotides: TGTGCCAGCAGCTTCCCGGGACAGGGGACAGATACGCAGTATTTT.